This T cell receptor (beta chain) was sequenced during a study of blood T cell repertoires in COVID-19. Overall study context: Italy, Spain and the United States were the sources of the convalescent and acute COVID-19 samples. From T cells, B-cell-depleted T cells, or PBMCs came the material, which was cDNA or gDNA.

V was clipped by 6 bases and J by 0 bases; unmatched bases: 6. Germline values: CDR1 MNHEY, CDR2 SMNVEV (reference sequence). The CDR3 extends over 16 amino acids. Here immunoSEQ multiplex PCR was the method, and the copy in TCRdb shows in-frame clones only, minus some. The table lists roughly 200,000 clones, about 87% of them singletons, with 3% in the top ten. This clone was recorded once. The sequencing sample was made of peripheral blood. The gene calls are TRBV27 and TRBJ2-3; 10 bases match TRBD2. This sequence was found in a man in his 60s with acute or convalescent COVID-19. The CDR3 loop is CASRKRGGDSTDTQYF. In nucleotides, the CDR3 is TGTGCCAGCAGGAAGCGGGGGGGTGATAGCACAGATACGCAGTATTTT.